The rows below give T cell receptor beta chains drawn from one sample of a study of cytomegalovirus exposure and HLA in healthy donors. Profiling relied on immunoSEQ multiplex PCR, and the TCRdb table lists in-frame clones only, not all of them. The top ten hold 5.6% of the sample, which has approximately 87,000 clones, around four fifths seen once. The sequenced material came from PBMCs. These receptors were taken from a woman younger than 35 in good health and CMV-seropositive. The CDR3 runs from the conserved cysteine through the conserved F or W. The D gene is left open where the match is weak. Size values are once, few and many counts, or a class for expanded clones, and some rows have none.

D: .
size: .
V: TRBV6-5
J: TRBJ2-7
CDR3: CASSYGGSGSYEQYF
DNA: TGTGCCAGCAGTTACGGAGGTAGCGGATCCTACGAGCAGTACTTC

D: .
size: .
V: TRBV5-4
J: TRBJ2-7
CDR3: CASSGHQGYEQYF
DNA: TGTGCCAGCAGCGGACACCAGGGCTACGAGCAGTACTTC

D: TRBD1
size: .
V: TRBV5-1
J: TRBJ1-4
CDR3: CASSPGTGINEKLFF
DNA: TGCGCCAGCAGCCCCGGGACAGGGATTAATGAAAAACTGTTTTTT

D: .
size: once
V: TRBV4-1
J: TRBJ2-2
CDR3: CASSQELRGELFF
DNA: TGCGCCAGCAGCCAAGAACTACGGGGGGAGCTGTTTTTT

D: .
size: .
V: TRBV29-1
J: TRBJ2-7
CDR3: CSVGGRDEQYF
DNA: TGCAGCGTTGGAGGGCGGGACGAGCAGTACTTC

D: .
size: .
V: TRBV6-5
J: TRBJ1-1
CDR3: CASTRQFYTEAFF
DNA: TGTGCCAGCACCAGACAGTTCTACACTGAAGCTTTCTTT

D: .
size: .
V: TRBV28
J: TRBJ2-2
CDR3: CASSFQGRNTGELFF
DNA: TGTGCCAGCAGTTTTCAGGGAAGAAACACCGGGGAGCTGTTTTTT

D: TRBD1
size: once
V: TRBV7-9
J: TRBJ1-2
CDR3: CASSLEGARGYTF
DNA: TGTGCCAGCAGCTTAGAGGGGGCGCGTGGCTACACCTTC

D: TRBD2
size: .
V: TRBV13
J: TRBJ2-2
CDR3: CASSDQAGGLNTGELFF
DNA: TGTGCCAGCAGCGATCAAGCGGGGGGGCTGAACACCGGGGAGCTGTTTTTT

D: TRBD1
size: .
V: TRBV6-5
J: TRBJ2-7
CDR3: CASSTYRDRPYEQYF
DNA: TGTGCCAGCAGTACCTACCGGGACAGGCCCTACGAGCAGTACTTC

D: .
size: once
V: TRBV28
J: TRBJ1-1
CDR3: CASSLEVGGYTEAFF
DNA: TGTGCCAGCAGTTTAGAGGTGGGGGGTTACACTGAAGCTTTCTTT